This TCR beta chain was recovered during a study of PD-1 blockade in classical Hodgkin lymphoma (dated by TCRdb to the early 2020s). For the wider study: Nivolumab dosing was 3 mg/kg intravenously every 2 weeks, continuing until either disease progression or unacceptable toxicity. The study used CyTOF and TCR beta sequencing to define a peripheral blood immune signature of response to PD-1 blockade in classical Hodgkin lymphoma.

Summary of the overall study and its limitations: Trial patients achieving complete response had baseline diversity similar to newly diagnosed patients, whereas partial responders and progressors had significantly lower diversity. CD4+ but not CD8+ TCR diversity rose significantly by C4D1 (p=0.0027 vs p=0.16), most apparent in complete responders (p=0.02). Only a single clinical trial cohort was studied, and what caused the repertoire differences, possibly disease activity or prior therapy, remained undefined. Diversity was lower in patients who began nivolumab less than 1 year after ASCT, so these patients were left out of later analyses to avoid confounding by immune reconstitution. Baseline TCR diversity was reported to be lower in newly diagnosed patients than in healthy donors and to be lower still in relapsed/refractory patients.

With regard to this clone: Its cognate antigen has yet to be identified. The sample holds no much larger clone one base away, and base qualities are not on file.

The time point label of this sample denotes: cycle 4 day 1 (C4D1), after more than five weeks of nivolumab. Every trial patient had relapsed after autologous stem cell transplantation, and cohorts A, B and C differed in prior brentuximab vedotin exposure. The trial cohort was composed of under 70 patients with relapsed/refractory classical Hodgkin lymphoma, for whom complete response, partial response or progressive disease was recorded as best overall response. Trial patients were treated with single-agent nivolumab in the multi-cohort phase II CheckMate 205 trial. An independent review committee assessed best overall response by applying the 2007 International Working Group response criteria. Trial PBMCs were collected just before the start of nivolumab (C1D1) and during therapy at cycle 2 day 1 and cycle 4 day 1. Peripheral blood was collected in 8 mL Vacutainer Cell Preparation Tubes, from which PBMCs were isolated by centrifugation and then cryopreserved.

Genomic DNA was isolated using the Qiagen DNeasy kit from unsorted PBMCs as well as from negatively selected CD4+ and CD8+ fractions. Amplification of TCR beta CDR3 regions was done by immunoSEQ multiplex PCR with primers that anneal to V and J segments. A synthetic immune receptor repertoire was used to minimize amplification bias, and any remaining bias was removed computationally after sequencing. Per the source publication's procedure: Repertoire diversity was quantified as the Shannon entropy index using custom Python scripts. The unsorted, CD4+ and CD8+ repertoires were each analyzed separately, with the exception of combined analyses, where CD4+ and CD8+ sequences were merged in silico. Clonal expansion was defined as at least a 2-fold frequency increase after treatment relative to C1D1, with a pseudocount of 0.5 for undetected baseline clones. Clones with 0 or 1 copy at C1D1 were defined as singleton clones, while clones with 2 or more copies were defined as non-singleton clones. Clones expanded in unsorted samples were assigned a CD4+, CD8+ or unknown annotation through matching of protein sequences in sorted samples from the same patient. Diversity changes from C1D1 to C4D1 were tested in paired samples using Wilcoxon tests. TCRdb holds this immuneACCESS table with in-frame rearrangements only. Some clones are missing; in checked studies, unresolved V genes explain under half, and the rest has no known cause. That table supplies the V and J calls and clone size; D and trimming were determined from the DNA. Counted in this sample were around 53,000 clones; about 76% of them appeared once. About an eighth of the sample is in the top ten clones.

Sequences SGHRS (CDR1) and YFSETQ (CDR2) are obtained from the germline V gene. The CDR3 holds 15 amino acids from the cysteine to the phenylalanine. Of the read, only the CDR3 DNA is kept; its 45 bases are in frame from base 1. From V the trimming removes 3 bases and from J it removes 3 bases, while the gene matches leave 7 bases of the junction unaccounted for. This material consisted of peripheral blood mononuclear cells (PBMCs), taken before the fourth cycle of nivolumab. The receptor was derived from a human donor with classical Hodgkin lymphoma. The sequence joins TRBV5-1 to TRBJ1-1, with TRBD1 matching 8 junction bases. The nucleotide sequence is TGCGCCAGCAGCTATGGACAGGGTTTTGACACTGAAGCTTTCTTT. The translation is CASSYGQGFDTEAFF.